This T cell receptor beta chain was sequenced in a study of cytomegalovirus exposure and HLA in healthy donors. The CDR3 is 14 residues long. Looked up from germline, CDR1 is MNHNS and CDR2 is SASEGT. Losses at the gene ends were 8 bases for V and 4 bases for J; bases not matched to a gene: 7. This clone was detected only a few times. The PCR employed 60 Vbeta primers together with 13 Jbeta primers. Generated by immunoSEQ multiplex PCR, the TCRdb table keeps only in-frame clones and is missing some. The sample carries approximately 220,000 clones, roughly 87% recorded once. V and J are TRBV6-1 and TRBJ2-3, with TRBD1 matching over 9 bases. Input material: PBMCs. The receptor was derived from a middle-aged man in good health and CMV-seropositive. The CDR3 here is CASLRDRVADTQYF. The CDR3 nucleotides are TGTGCCAGCCTCCGGGACAGGGTGGCAGATACGCAGTATTTT.